This T cell receptor (beta chain) is drawn from a study of human T cells and chemical hapten exposure. The overall study: The study enrolled mostly female patients with alopecia areata, totalis or universalis.

TCRdb fed the RACE reads into MiXCR, producing one record per CDR3 protein. The repertoire includes approximately 400,000 distinct CDR3 sequences, 4.8% of them detected once, and about 2.2% sits in the top ten. In germline, CDR1 is KGHSH, CDR2 LQKENI. V lost 2 bases and J 8 bases, leaving 4 bases between the germline ends. The CDR3 is made up of 12 amino acids. Described time point: patch test 1, 2 weeks after DPC sensitization. Indicated treatment: therapeutic diphenylcyclopropenone sensitization with weekly scalp DPC. Each patch test followed a blood draw. Sequencing started from total RNA isolated from unfractionated whole blood.

This sequence originates from a woman aged 45-65 years with alopecia areata. Some clones in this sample may be carry-over from other donors' samples. The V call is TRBV18, the J call TRBJ1-6; D uncertain. Sequenced material: whole blood, taken in connection with sensitization to the hapten diphenylcyclopropenone (DPC). CDR3 bases: TGTGCCAGCTCACCAGGCCATTCACCCCTCCACTTT. Its protein is CASSPGHSPLHF. The full variable domain, rest sourced from reference TRBV18 and TRBJ1-6, is NAGVMQNPRHLVRRRGQEARLRCSPMKGHSHVYWYRQLPEEGLKFMVYLQKENIIDESGMPKERFSAEFPKEGPSILRIQQVVRGDSAAYFCASSPGHSPLHFGNGTRLTVT.